This TCR beta chain was sequenced in a study of shared clonotypes between healthy human individuals. The protocol was immunoSEQ multiplex PCR, while the TCRdb copy is restricted to in-frame clones and leaves out a portion. Here the sample spans roughly 2,000,000 clones, 80% to 95% being singletons. Deletions cut 9 bases from V and 5 bases from J, with 25 bases between. This CDR3 has 16 residues. The germline V gene encodes CDR1 MGHDK and CDR2 SYGVNS. The naive CD8 population came from CD45RO-negative cells selected for CCR7, without terminally differentiated effector memory CD45RA+ cells. The study drew its donors from healthy HIV-negative adults without recent acute infections or vaccinations.

V gene TRBV25-1 combines with J gene TRBJ2-5, with a weak D call TRBD2 (5 bases). Specimen: naive CD8+ T cells from PBMCs. The sequence was collected from a man aged 18 to 35 in good health. Some clones in this sample may be carry-over from other donors' samples. The CDR3 protein is CASSPLFPGLKETQYF. The DNA for the CDR3 is TGTGCCAGTAGCCCCCTCTTTCCGGGATTGAAGGAGACCCAGTACTTC.